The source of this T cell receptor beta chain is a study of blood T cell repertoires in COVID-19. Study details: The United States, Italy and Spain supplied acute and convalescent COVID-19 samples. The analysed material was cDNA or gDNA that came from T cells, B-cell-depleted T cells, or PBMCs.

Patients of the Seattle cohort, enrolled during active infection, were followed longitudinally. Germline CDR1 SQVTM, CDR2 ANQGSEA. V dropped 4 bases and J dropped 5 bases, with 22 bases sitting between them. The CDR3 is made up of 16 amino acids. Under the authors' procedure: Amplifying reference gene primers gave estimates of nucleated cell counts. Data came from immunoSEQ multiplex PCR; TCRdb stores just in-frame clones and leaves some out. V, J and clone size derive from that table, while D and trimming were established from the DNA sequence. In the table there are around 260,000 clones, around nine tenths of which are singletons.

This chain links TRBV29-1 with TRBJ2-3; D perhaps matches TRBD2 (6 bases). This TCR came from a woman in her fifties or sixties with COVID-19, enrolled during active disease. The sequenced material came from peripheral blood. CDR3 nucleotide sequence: TGCAGCGTTGGCTTATCGTTTTACGGAGCGGGAGATACGCAGTATTTT. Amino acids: CSVGLSFYGAGDTQYF.